The T cell receptor (beta chain) under discussion was sequenced for a study of T cells in Graves' hyperthyroidism and ophthalmopathy. Study-wide points: Clonotypes that were expanded in thyroid above 0.001 mostly appeared in blood too.

Patients were excluded because of uncontrolled infection, other autoimmune disease, pregnancy or lactation. Clinical symptoms, serum thyroxine and TRAb, thyroid ultrasound and orbital computed tomography were used for the diagnoses. Using around 10 ml of fresh peripheral blood, PBMCs were prepared. Germline V CDR1 and CDR2: SGDLS, YYNGEE. This CDR3 spans 15 amino acids. Trimming cost V 3 bases and J 0 bases, with 12 bases left between them. This clonotype showed up many times. Its matching antigen is unknown. There were TCR beta CDR3 regions amplified from RNA transcripts. The primer set for the first-round RT-PCR of the TCR CDR3 was HTBI. MiXCR was run by TCRdb on the multiplex PCR reads, yielding one entry per CDR3 protein. The sample shows approximately 530,000 distinct CDR3 sequences, just under 20% of them seen only once.

The chain combines TRBV9 with TRBJ1-1, with TRBD1 as a possible D gene (6 bases). Material: blood. The sequence was collected from a man in his forties with Graves' ophthalmopathy. The CDR3 nucleotides read TGTGCCAGCAGCGCCCCAGGGGCTATGAACACTGAAGCTTTCTTT. Translating it yields CASSAPGAMNTEAFF.